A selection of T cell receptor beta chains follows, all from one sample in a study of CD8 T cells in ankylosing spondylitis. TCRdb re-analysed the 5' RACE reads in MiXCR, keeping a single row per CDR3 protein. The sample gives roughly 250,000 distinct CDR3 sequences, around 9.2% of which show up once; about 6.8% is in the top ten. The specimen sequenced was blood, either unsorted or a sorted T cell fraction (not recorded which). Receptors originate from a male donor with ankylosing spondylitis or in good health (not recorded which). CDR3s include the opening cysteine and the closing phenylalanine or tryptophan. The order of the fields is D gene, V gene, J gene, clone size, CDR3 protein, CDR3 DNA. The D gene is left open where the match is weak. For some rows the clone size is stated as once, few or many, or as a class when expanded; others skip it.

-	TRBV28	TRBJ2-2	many	CASSNQGLGELFF	TGTGCCAGCAGCAACCAGGGTCTGGGGGAGCTGTTTTTT
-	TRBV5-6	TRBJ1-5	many	CASSRGYNQPQHF	TGTGCCAGCAGCAGGGGGTACAATCAGCCCCAGCATTTT
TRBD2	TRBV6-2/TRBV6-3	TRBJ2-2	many	CASSYGLAETNTGELFF	TGTGCCAGCAGTTACGGGCTAGCGGAAACGAACACCGGGGAGCTGTTTTTT
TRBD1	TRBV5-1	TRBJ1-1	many	CASSSQGEGAEAFF	TGCGCCAGCAGCTCTCAGGGGGAGGGGGCTGAAGCTTTCTTT
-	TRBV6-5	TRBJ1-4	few	CASSYGREKLFF	TGTGCCAGCAGTTACGGGCGGGAAAAACTGTTTTTT
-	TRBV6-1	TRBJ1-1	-	CASSKTENTEAFF	TGTGCCAGCAGTAAGACTGAGAACACTGAAGCTTTCTTT
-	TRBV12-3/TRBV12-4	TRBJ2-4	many	CASASDSKNIQYF	TGTGCCAGCGCCTCAGACTCGAAAAACATTCAGTACTTC
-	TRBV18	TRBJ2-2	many	CASLPGQNTGELFF	TGTGCCAGCTTACCGGGACAAAACACCGGGGAGCTGTTTTTT
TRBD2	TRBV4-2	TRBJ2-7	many	CASSQESSGAFYEQYF	TGTGCCAGCAGCCAAGAATCCAGCGGGGCATTTTACGAGCAGTACTTC
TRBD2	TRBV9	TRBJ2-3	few	CASSVSRDYLRGDTQYF	TGTGCCAGCAGCGTTTCCCGGGACTACCTTCGCGGAGATACGCAGTATTTT
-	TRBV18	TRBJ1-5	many	CASSPAGGSNQPQHF	TGTGCCAGCTCACCAGCCGGGGGATCCAATCAGCCCCAGCATTTT
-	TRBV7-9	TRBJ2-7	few	CASSFGTPNSYEQYF	TGTGCCAGCAGCTTCGGGACACCTAACTCCTACGAGCAGTACTTC
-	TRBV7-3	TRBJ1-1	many	CASSSGYNTEAFF	TGTGCCAGCAGCTCGGGGTACAACACTGAAGCTTTCTTT
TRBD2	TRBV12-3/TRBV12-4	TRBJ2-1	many	CASSFGLAGVYEQFF	TGTGCCAGCAGTTTTGGACTAGCGGGAGTCTATGAGCAGTTCTTC
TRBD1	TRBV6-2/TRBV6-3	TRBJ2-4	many	CASSNRRDRGPVVAKNIQYF	TGTGCCAGCAGTAATCGACGGGACAGGGGGCCTGTGGTAGCCAAAAACATTCAGTACTTC
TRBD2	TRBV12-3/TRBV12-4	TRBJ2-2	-	CASIPGGGGTGELFF	TGTGCCAGCATCCCGGGGGGGGGAGGCACCGGGGAGCTGTTTTTT
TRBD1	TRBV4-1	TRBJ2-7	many	CASSQEQGTENYEQYF	TGCGCCAGCAGCCAAGAACAGGGGACAGAAAACTACGAGCAGTACTTC
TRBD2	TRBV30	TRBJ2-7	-	CAWSPGAGDYEQYF	TGTGCCTGGTCCCCGGGAGCGGGGGACTACGAGCAGTACTTC
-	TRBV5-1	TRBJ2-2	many	CASSLDGTANTGELFF	TGCGCCAGCAGCTTGGACGGGACGGCGAACACCGGGGAGCTGTTTTTT
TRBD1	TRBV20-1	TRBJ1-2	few	CSVTGQDAYGYTF	TGCAGTGTCACAGGACAGGATGCCTATGGCTACACCTTC
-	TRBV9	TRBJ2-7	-	CASSVEGDDPEQYF	TGTGCCAGCAGCGTAGAAGGGGACGATCCCGAGCAGTACTTC
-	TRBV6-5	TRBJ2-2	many	CASSWASLTGELFF	TGTGCCAGCAGTTGGGCCTCACTCACCGGGGAGCTGTTTTTT
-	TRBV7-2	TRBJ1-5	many	CASSLVAGTHQPQHF	TGTGCCAGCAGCTTAGTTGCAGGGACACATCAGCCCCAGCATTTT
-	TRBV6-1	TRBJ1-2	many	CASSPDGVYGYTF	TGTGCCAGCAGCCCTGATGGGGTCTATGGCTACACCTTC
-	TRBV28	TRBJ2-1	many	CASSSPNGEQFF	TGTGCCAGTAGCTCTCCGAATGGGGAGCAGTTCTTC
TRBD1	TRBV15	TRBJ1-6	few	CATQGTAGYSPLHF	TGTGCCACCCAGGGGACAGCGGGGTATTCACCCCTCCACTTT
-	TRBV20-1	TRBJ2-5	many	CSAMSGKAERAQYF	TGCAGTGCTATGAGCGGCAAGGCCGAAAGAGCCCAGTACTTC
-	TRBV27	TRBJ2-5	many	CASSPLLGGPPETQYF	TGTGCCAGCAGTCCCCTCCTTGGGGGCCCCCCGGAGACCCAGTACTTC
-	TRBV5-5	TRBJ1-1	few	CASSVTTNTEAFF	TGTGCCAGCAGCGTTACAACGAACACTGAAGCTTTCTTT
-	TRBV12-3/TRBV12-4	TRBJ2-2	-	CASSLFGELFF	TGTGCCAGCAGTTTATTCGGGGAGCTGTTTTTT
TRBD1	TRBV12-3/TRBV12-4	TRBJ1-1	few	CASSYLGQGKGEAFF	TGTGCCAGCAGTTACCTGGGACAGGGGAAAGGGGAAGCTTTCTTT
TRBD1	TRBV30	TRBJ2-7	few	CAWGQGAYEQYF	TGTGCCTGGGGACAGGGGGCTTACGAGCAGTACTTC
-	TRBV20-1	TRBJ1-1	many	CSARDAGTNTEAFF	TGCAGTGCTAGAGATGCGGGAACGAACACTGAAGCTTTCTTT
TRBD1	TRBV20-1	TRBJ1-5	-	CSAPDRGNQPQHF	TGCAGTGCTCCGGACAGGGGCAATCAGCCCCAGCATTTT
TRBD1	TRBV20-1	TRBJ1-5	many	CSAVDRDGQPQHF	TGCAGTGCTGTGGACAGGGACGGCCAGCCCCAGCATTTT
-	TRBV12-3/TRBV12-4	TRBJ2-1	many	CASSSLSNNNEQFF	TGTGCCAGCAGTTCCCTTAGTAATAACAATGAGCAGTTCTTC
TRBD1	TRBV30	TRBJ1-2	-	CAWREGGRAYTF	TGTGCCTGGAGGGAAGGGGGCAGGGCCTACACCTTC
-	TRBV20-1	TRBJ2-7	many	CSAREPQGTYEQYF	TGCAGTGCTAGAGAACCGCAGGGGACCTACGAGCAGTACTTC
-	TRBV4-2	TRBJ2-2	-	CASSPGPNSGELFF	TGTGCCAGCAGCCCCGGGCCGAACTCCGGGGAGCTGTTTTTT
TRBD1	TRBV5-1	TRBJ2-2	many	CASSPGTGDTGELFF	TGCGCCAGCAGCCCCGGGACAGGGGACACCGGGGAGCTGTTTTTT
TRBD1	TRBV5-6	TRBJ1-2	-	CASSLRDRGNYGYTF	TGTGCCAGCAGCCTCCGGGACAGGGGAAACTATGGCTACACCTTC
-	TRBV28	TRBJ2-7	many	CATGGTESYEQYF	TGTGCCACTGGGGGAACAGAATCCTACGAGCAGTACTTC
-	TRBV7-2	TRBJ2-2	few	CASRPQGAGSTGELFF	TGTGCCAGCAGACCTCAAGGGGCGGGGTCCACCGGGGAGCTGTTTTTT
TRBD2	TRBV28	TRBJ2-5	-	CASSLGREWETQYF	TGTGCCAGCAGTTTAGGGCGGGAGTGGGAGACCCAGTACTTC
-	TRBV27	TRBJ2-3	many	CASSPSSFTDTQYF	TGTGCCAGCAGTCCATCATCGTTCACAGATACGCAGTATTTT
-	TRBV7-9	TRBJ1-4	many	CATKRTGATNEKLFF	TGTGCCACCAAACGAACCGGGGCAACTAATGAAAAACTGTTTTTT
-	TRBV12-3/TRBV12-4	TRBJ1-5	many	CASSWGQQPQHF	TGTGCCAGCAGTTGGGGTCAGCAGCCCCAGCATTTT
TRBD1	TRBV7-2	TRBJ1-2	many	CASSPQTGSNYGYTF	TGTGCCAGCAGCCCACAGACAGGGTCTAACTATGGCTACACCTTC
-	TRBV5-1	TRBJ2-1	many	CASRPGENEQFF	TGCGCCAGCAGGCCGGGCGAGAATGAGCAGTTCTTC
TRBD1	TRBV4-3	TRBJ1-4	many	CASSPGTGTNEKLFF	TGCGCCAGCAGCCCGGGGACAGGAACTAATGAAAAACTGTTTTTT
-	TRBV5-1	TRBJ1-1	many	CASSHLRTGFTEAFF	TGCGCCAGCAGCCATTTGAGGACGGGATTCACTGAAGCTTTCTTT
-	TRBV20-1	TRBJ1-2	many	CSASRGSGYTF	TGCAGTGCTAGCAGGGGCAGTGGCTACACCTTC
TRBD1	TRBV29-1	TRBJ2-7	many	CSVWTGVSYEQYF	TGCAGCGTTTGGACAGGCGTATCCTACGAGCAGTACTTC
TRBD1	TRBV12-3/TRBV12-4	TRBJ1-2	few	CASSIGTARGYTF	TGTGCCAGCAGCATCGGGACAGCCAGGGGCTACACCTTC
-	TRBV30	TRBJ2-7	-	CAWSVGTLAYEQYF	TGTGCCTGGAGTGTTGGGACTCTCGCCTACGAGCAGTACTTC
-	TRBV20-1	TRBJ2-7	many	CSARAGSSYEQYF	TGCAGTGCTAGAGCTGGGAGCTCCTACGAGCAGTACTTC
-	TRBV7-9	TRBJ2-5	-	CASSLGVGLPPETQYF	TGTGCCAGCAGCTTAGGGGTAGGCTTACCCCCAGAGACCCAGTACTTC
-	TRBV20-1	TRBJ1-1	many	CSAPRWGINTEAFF	TGCAGTGCCCCGCGCTGGGGTATCAACACTGAAGCTTTCTTT